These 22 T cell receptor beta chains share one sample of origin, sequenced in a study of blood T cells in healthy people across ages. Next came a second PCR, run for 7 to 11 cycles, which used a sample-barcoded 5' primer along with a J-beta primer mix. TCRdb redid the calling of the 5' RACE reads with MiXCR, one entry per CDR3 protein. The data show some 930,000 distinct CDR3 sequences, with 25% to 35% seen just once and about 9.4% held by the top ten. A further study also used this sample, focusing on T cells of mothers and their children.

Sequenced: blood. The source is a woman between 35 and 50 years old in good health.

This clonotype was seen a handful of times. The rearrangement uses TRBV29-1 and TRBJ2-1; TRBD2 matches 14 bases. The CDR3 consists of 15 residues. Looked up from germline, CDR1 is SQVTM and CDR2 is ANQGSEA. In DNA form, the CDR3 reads TGCAACGTCGTCGGACTAGCGGGGGGCAGGGATGAGCAGTTCTTC. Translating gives CNVVGLAGGRDEQFF.

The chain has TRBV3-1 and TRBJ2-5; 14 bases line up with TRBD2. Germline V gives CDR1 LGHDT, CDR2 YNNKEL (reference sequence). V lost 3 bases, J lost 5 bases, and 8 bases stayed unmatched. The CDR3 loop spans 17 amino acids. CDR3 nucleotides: TGTGCCAGCAGCCACGGACTAGCGGGGGGTCGGCGGGAGACCCAGTACTTC. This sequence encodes CASSHGLAGGRRETQYF.

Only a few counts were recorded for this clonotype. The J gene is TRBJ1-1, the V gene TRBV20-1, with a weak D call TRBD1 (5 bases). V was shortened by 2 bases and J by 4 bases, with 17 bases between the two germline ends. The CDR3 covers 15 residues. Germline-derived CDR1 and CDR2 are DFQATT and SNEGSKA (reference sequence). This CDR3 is CSARKGSGWGTEAFF. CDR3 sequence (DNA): TGCAGTGCTAGAAAGGGGTCTGGGTGGGGCACTGAAGCTTTCTTT.

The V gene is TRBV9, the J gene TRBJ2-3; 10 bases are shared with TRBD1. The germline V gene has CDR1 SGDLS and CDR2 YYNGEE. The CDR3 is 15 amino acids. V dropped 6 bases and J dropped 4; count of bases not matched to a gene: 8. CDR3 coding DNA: TGTGCCAGCACGGTAGACAGGGGGCGCGCAGATACGCAGTATTTT. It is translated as CASTVDRGRADTQYF.

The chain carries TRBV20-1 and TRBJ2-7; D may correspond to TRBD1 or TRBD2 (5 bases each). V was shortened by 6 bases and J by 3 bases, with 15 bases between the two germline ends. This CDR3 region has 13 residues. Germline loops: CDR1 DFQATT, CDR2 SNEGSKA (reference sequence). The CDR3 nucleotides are TGCAGTGCCTCGGCTGGGACCATCTACGAGCAGTACTTC. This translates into CSASAGTIYEQYF.

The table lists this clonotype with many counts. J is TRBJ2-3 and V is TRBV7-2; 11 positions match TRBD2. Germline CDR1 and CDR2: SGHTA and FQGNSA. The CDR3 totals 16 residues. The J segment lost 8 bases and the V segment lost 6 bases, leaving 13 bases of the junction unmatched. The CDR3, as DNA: TGTGCCAGCAGGTCCGCTAGCGGGGGGTTCAGTGGTACGCAGTATTTT. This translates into CASRSASGGFSGTQYF.

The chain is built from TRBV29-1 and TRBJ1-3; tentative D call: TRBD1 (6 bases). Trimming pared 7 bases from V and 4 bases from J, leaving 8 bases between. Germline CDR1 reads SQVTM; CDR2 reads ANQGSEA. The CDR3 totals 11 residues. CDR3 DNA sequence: TGCAGCGCTGACAGGGGAAACACCATATATTTT. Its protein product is CSADRGNTIYF.

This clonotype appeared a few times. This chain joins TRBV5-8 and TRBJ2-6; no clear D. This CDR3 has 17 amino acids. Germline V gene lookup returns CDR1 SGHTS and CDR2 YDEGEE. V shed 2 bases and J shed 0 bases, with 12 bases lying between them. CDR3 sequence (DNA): TGTGCCAGCAGCTTTAGTCTCAGAATCTCTGGGGCCAACGTCCTGACTTTC. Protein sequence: CASSFSLRISGANVLTF. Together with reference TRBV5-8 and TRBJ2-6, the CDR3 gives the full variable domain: EAGVTQSPTHLIKTRGQQATLRCSPISGHTSVYWYQQALGLGLQFLLWYDEGEERNRGNFPPRFSGRQFPNYSSELNVNALELEDSALYLCASSFSLRISGANVLTFGAGSRLTVL.

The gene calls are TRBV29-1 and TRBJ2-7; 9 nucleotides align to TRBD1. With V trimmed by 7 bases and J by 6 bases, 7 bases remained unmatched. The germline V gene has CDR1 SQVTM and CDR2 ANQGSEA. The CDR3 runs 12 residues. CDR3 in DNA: TGCAGCGCCGGGGACAGGGCCGGCGAGCAGTACTTC. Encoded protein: CSAGDRAGEQYF.

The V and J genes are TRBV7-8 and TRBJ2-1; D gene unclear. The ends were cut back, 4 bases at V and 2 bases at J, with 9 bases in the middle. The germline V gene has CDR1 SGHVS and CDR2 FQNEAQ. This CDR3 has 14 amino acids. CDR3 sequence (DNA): TGTGCCAGCAGCTCCGCCCGGCCCTACAATGAGCAGTTCTTC. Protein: CASSSARPYNEQFF.

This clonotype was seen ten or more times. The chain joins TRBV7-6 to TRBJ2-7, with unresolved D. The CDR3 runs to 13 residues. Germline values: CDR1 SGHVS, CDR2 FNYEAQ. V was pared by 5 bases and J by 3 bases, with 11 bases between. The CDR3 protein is CASSIEVGYEQYF. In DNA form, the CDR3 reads TGTGCCAGCAGCATTGAGGTGGGCTACGAGCAGTACTTC.

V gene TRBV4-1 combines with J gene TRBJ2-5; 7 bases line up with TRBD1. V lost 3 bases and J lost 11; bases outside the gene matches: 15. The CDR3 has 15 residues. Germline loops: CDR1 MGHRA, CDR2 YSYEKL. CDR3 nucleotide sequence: TGCGCCAGCAGCCATCTTTTGGGACAGTACGATGAGCAGTACTTC. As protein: CASSHLLGQYDEQYF.

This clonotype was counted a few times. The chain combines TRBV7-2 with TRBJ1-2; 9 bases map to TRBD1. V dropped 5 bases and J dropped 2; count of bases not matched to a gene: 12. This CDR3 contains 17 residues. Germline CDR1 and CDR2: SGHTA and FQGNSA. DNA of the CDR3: TGTGCCAGCAGCCCGAGTCCTACCGGGACAGGGAACTATGGCTACACCTTC. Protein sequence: CASSPSPTGTGNYGYTF.

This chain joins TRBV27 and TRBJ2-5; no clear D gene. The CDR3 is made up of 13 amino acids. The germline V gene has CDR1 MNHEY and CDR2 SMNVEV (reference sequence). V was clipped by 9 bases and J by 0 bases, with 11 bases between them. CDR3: CASRSSYQETQYF. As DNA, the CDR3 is TGTGCCAGTCGGTCCAGCTACCAAGAGACCCAGTACTTC.

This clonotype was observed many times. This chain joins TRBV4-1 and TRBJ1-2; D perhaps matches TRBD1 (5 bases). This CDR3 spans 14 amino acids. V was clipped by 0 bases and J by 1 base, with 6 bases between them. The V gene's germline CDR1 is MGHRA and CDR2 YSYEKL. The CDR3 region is CASSQDRVNYGYTF. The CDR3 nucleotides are TGCGCCAGCAGCCAAGACAGGGTTAACTATGGCTACACCTTC.

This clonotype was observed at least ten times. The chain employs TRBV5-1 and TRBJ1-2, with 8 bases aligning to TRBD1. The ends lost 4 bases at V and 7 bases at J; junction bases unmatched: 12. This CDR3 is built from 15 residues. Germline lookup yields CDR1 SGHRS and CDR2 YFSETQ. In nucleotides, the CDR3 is TGCGCCAGCAGCCAAAGGACAGGGCTCAGTGGTGGCTACACCTTC. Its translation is CASSQRTGLSGGYTF.

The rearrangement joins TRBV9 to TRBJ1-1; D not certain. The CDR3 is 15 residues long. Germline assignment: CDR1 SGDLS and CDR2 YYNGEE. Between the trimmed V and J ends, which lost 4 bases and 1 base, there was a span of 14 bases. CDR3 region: CASSPYSLGNTEAFF. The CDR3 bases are TGTGCCAGCAGCCCTTACTCTCTAGGGAACACTGAAGCTTTCTTT.

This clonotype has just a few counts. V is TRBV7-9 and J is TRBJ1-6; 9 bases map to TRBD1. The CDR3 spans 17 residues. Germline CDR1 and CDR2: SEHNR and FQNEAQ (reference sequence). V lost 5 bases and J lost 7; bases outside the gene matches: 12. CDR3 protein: CASSLQGAVGKNSPLHF. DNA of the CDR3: TGTGCCAGCAGCCTACAGGGGGCGGTTGGGAAAAATTCACCCCTCCACTTT.

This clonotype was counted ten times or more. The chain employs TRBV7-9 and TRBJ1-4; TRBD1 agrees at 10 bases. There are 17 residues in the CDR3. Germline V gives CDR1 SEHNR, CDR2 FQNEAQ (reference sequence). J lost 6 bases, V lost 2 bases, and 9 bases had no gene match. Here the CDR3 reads CASSLRRTGGGHEKLFF. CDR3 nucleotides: TGTGCCAGCAGCTTAAGAAGGACAGGGGGTGGACATGAAAAACTGTTTTTT.

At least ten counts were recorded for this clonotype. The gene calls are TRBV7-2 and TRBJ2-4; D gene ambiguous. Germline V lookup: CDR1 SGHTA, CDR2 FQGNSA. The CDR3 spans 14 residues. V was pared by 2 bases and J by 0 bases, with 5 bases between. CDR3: CASSLLQAKNIQYF. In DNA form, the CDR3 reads TGTGCCAGCAGCTTACTACAAGCCAAAAACATTCAGTACTTC.

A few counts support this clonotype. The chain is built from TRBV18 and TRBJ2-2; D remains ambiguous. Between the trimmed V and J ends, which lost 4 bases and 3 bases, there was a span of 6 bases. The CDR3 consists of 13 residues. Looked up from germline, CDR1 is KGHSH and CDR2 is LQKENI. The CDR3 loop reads CASSRRDTGELFF. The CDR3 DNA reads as TGTGCCAGCTCACGGAGAGACACCGGGGAGCTGTTTTTT.

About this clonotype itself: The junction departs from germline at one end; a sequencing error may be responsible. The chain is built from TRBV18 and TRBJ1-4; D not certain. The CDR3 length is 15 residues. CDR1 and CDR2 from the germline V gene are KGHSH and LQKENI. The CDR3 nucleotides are TGTGCCGGCTCGGCCCTCGCGAAAACTAATGAAAAACTGTTTTTT. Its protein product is CAGSALAKTNEKLFF.